These T cell receptor beta chains were read from a single sample in a study of T cells after somatic rescue of genetic block. Clones were read by immunoSEQ multiplex PCR, and TCRdb kept only the in-frame ones, dropping some. The sample lists approximately 110,000 clones; 80% to 95% were seen once. The sample taken for sequencing was peripheral blood mononuclear cells (PBMCs). All receptors derive from a woman younger than 30. Each CDR3 is given with its conserved first and last residue. D genes are given only for firm matches. Expanded clones are given a class, and other clones once, few, many or no size at all.

J gene	clone size	V gene	D gene	CDR3 DNA	CDR3 protein
TRBJ2-7	.	TRBV4-1	.	TGCGCCAGCAGCCAAGAAAGGACAGGGAGGGCCTACGAGCAGTACTTC	CASSQERTGRAYEQYF
TRBJ1-5	.	TRBV29-1	TRBD1	TGCAGCGTCAACCCAGGGGGGAATCAGCCCCAGCATTTT	CSVNPGGNQPQHF
TRBJ1-1	.	TRBV10-2	.	TGCGCCAGCAGTGAGAGATTATGGCAGGGCGGCACTGAAGCTTTCTTT	CASSERLWQGGTEAFF
TRBJ1-2	.	TRBV6-6	.	TGTGCCAGCAGTAGTAACTATGGCTACACCTTC	CASSSNYGYTF
TRBJ2-1	.	TRBV6-1	.	TGTGCCAGCAGTGATTCCGGGAACAGGGCCTACAATGAGCAGTTCTTC	CASSDSGNRAYNEQFF
TRBJ1-1	.	TRBV4-1	TRBD1	TGCGCCAGCAGCCCGGGACAGAGGGCTTTCTTT	CASSPGQRAFF
TRBJ1-4	once	TRBV5-1	TRBD1	TGCGCCAGCAGCTTGACCCGACAGGGGGCAATAACTAATGAAAAACTGTTTTTT	CASSLTRQGAITNEKLFF
TRBJ1-2	.	TRBV5-5	.	TGTGCCAGCACCCTAAGGGGCCTCGACTATGGCTACACCTTC	CASTLRGLDYGYTF
TRBJ1-2	.	TRBV30	.	TGTGCCTGGAAAAAGGGGGGCAGGGGTCCTAACTATGGCTACACCTTC	CAWKKGGRGPNYGYTF
TRBJ2-4	.	TRBV4-1	.	TGCGCCAGCAGCCAAGAAGATAAATACGGCATTCAGTACTTC	CASSQEDKYGIQYF
TRBJ2-7	.	TRBV7-9	.	TGTGCCAGCAGCCCACGCCGGGACTGGAACTCCTACGAGCAGTACTTC	CASSPRRDWNSYEQYF
TRBJ1-1	few	TRBV11-2	TRBD1	TGTGCCAGCAGCTTAGGGACAGGGGCTGAAGCTTTCTTT	CASSLGTGAEAFF
TRBJ1-2	once	TRBV4-3	TRBD1	TGCGCCAGCAGCCCAGGGACAGGGATAAACTATGGCTACACCTTC	CASSPGTGINYGYTF
TRBJ1-4	.	TRBV2	.	TGTGCCAGCGGTCGATGGTTACATGAAAAACTGTTTTTT	CASGRWLHEKLFF
TRBJ2-7	.	TRBV7-9	TRBD1	TGTGCCAGCAGCTTAGAGACAGGGGGCGTCGAGCAGTACTTC	CASSLETGGVEQYF
TRBJ2-7	.	TRBV21-1	.	TGTGCCAGCAGCAAAGCCAGGGAGCAGTACTTC	CASSKAREQYF
TRBJ1-6	.	TRBV19	.	TGTGCCAGTAGTATATCAAGGGGGTATAATTCACCCCTCCACTTT	CASSISRGYNSPLHF